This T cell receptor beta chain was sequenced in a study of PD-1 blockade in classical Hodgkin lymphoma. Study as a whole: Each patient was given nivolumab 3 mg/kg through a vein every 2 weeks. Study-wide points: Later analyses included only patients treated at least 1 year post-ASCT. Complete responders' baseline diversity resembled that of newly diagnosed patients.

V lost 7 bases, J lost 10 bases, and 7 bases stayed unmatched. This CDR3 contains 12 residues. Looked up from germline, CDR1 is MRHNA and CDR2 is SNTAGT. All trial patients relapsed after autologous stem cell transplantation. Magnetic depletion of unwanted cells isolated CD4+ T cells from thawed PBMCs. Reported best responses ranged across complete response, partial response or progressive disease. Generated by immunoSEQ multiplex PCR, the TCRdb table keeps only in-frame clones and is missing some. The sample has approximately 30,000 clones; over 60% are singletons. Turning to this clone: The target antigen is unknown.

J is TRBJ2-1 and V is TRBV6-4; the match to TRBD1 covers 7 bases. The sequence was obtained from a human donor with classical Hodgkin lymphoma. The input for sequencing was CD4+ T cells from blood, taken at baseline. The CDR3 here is CASTDRVGEQFF. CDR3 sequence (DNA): TGTGCCAGCACAGACAGGGTCGGAGAGCAGTTCTTC.